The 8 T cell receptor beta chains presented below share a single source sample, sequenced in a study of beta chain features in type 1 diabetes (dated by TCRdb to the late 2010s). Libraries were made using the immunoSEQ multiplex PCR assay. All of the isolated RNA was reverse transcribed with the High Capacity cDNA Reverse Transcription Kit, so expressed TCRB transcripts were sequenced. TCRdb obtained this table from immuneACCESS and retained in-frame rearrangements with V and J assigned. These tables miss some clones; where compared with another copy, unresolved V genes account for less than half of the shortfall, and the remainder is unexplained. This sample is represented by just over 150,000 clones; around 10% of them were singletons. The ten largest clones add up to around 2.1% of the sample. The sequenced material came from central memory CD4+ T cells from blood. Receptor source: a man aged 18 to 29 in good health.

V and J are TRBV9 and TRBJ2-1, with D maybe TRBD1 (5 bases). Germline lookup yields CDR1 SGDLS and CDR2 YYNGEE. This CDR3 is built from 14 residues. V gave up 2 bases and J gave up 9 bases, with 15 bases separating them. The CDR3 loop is CASSVITQGGEQFF. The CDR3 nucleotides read TGTGCCAGCAGCGTCATTACTCAGGGCGGTGAGCAGTTCTTC.

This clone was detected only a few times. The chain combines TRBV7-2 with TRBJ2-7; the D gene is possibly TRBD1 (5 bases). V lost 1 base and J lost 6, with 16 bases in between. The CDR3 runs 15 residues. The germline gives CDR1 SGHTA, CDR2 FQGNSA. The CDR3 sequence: CASSLDSTDSREQYF. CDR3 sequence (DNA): TGTGCCAGCAGCTTAGATTCGACAGACAGTCGCGAGCAGTACTTC. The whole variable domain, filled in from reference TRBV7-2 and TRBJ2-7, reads GAGVSQSPSNKVTEKGKDVELRCDPISGHTALYWYRQSLGQGLEFLIYFQGNSAPDKSGLPSDRFSAERTGGSVSTLTIQRTQQEDSAVYLCASSLDSTDSREQYFGPGTRLTVT.

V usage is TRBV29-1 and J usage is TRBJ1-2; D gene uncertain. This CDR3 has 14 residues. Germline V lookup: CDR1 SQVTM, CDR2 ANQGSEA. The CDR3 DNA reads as TGCAGGGCTACGGGCGGAGCAGCTAACTATGGCTACACCTTC. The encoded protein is CRATGGAANYGYTF.

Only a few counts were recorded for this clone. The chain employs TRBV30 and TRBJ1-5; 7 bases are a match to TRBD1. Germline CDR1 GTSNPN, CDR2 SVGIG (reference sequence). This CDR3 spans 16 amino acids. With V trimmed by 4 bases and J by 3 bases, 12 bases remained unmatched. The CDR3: CAWTSRRDSFNQPQHF. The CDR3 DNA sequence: TGTGCCTGGACCTCCCGCCGGGACAGCTTCAATCAGCCCCAGCATTTT.

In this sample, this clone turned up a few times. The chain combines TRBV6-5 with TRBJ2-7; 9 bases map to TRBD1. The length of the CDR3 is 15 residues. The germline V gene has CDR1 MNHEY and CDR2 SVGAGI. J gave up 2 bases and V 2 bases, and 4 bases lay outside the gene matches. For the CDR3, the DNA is TGTGCCAGCAGTTACGCGGGACAGGGCCCCTACGAGCAGTACTTC. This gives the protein CASSYAGQGPYEQYF.

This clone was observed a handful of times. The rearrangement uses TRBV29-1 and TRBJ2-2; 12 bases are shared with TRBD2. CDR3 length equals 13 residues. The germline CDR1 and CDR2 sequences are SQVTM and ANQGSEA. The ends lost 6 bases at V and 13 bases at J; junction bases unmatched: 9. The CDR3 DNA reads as TGCAGCGTCAGACTAGCGGGAGTGGAGGGGCTGTTTTTT. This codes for CSVRLAGVEGLFF.

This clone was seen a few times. CDR3 residues: CASSYRTEYGYTF. The CDR3 coding sequence is TGTGCCAGCAGTTACCGGACAGAGTATGGCTACACCTTC. The chain has TRBV6-5 and TRBJ1-2, with D possibly being TRBD1 (6 bases). With 2 bases removed from V and 5 bases from J, the gap between germline ends came to 9 bases. The germline V gene encodes CDR1 MNHEY and CDR2 SVGAGI. This CDR3 has 13 residues.

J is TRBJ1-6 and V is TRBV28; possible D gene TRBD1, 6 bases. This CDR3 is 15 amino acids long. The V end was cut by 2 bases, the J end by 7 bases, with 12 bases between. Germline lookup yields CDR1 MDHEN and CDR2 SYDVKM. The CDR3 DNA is TGTGCCAGCAGTTTAGGCTCTACAGGGAATTCACCCCTCCACTTT. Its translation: CASSLGSTGNSPLHF.